Below are 21 T cell receptor beta chains sequenced from a single sample in a study of T cells in Graves' hyperthyroidism and ophthalmopathy. Amplified TCR beta CDR3 regions came from RNA transcripts. Initially, a first-round RT-PCR of the TCR CDR3 employed the HTBI primer set. TCRdb called the multiplex PCR reads again in MiXCR, with one record for every CDR3 protein. This sample has about 740,000 distinct CDR3 sequences; approximately 14% occur once, and the top ten carry roughly 10%. Sequencing was carried out using blood. These receptors were collected from a woman in her late teens or twenties with Graves' hyperthyroidism.

The sample holds a few counts of this clonotype. The chain uses TRBV6-2 or TRBV6-3 and TRBJ1-1; a weak D match, TRBD1 (5 bases). Germline assignment: CDR1 MNHEY and CDR2 SVGEGT. Trimming took 3 bases from V and 5 from J, leaving 16 bases between them. This CDR3 is 15 amino acids long. This CDR3 reads CASSYSSDWGTEAFF. CDR3 sequence (DNA): TGTGCCAGCAGTTATTCTTCTGATTGGGGGACTGAAGCTTTCTTT.

This chain uses TRBV30 with TRBJ1-4; TRBD1 matches at 10 bases. The CDR3 is 14 amino acids. The V and J ends lost 1 base and 6 bases, in that order; junction bases with no gene match: 2. Germline V CDR1 and CDR2: GTSNPN, SVGIG (reference sequence). The CDR3 region is CAWSEGTGDEKLFF. CDR3 bases: TGTGCCTGGAGTGAGGGGACAGGGGATGAAAAACTGTTTTTT.

This chain connects TRBV19 to TRBJ2-7; 7 nucleotides agree with TRBD2. CDR1 is LNHDA and CDR2 is SQIVND in the germline V gene (reference sequence). The CDR3 has 14 amino acids. V trimming: 6 bases; J trimming: 0 bases; junction bases outside the gene matches: 5. CDR3 region: CASSEGLDSYEQYF. The CDR3, as DNA: TGTGCCAGTAGCGAAGGACTAGACTCCTACGAGCAGTACTTC.

This clonotype was detected ten times or more. The chain combines TRBV18 with TRBJ2-5, with D possibly matching TRBD1 (6 bases). CDR3 length: 15 residues. CDR1 and CDR2 from the germline V gene are KGHSH and LQKENI. Trimming took off 6 bases at V and 5 bases at J, with 19 bases between the two ends. The CDR3 protein is CASSTRTNRAETQYF. CDR3 nucleotide sequence: TGTGCCAGCTCTACAAGGACGAACAGGGCGGAGACCCAGTACTTC. Variable domain in full (rest from reference TRBV18 and TRBJ2-5): NAGVMQNPRHLVRRRGQEARLRCSPMKGHSHVYWYRQLPEEGLKFMVYLQKENIIDESGMPKERFSAEFPKEGPSILRIQQVVRGDSAAYFCASSTRTNRAETQYFGPGTRLLVL.

This clonotype was seen many times. The chain joins TRBV6-6 to TRBJ1-5; D is ambiguous. V was trimmed by 2 bases and J by 0 bases, leaving 2 bases between them. There are 13 residues in the CDR3. CDR1 MNHNY and CDR2 SVGAGI come from the germline V gene (reference sequence). The CDR3 DNA reads TGTGCCAGCAGTTACCATAGCAATCAGCCCCAGCATTTT. Amino acid sequence: CASSYHSNQPQHF.

The CDR3 sequence: CASSIRLASGTRGPYNEQFF. The CDR3, as DNA: TGTGCCAGCAGCATCCGATTAGCTAGCGGGACCCGGGGGCCCTACAATGAGCAGTTCTTC. The chain joins TRBV7-9 to TRBJ2-1, with 9 bases matching TRBD2. Germline loops: CDR1 SEHNR, CDR2 FQNEAQ (reference sequence). The CDR3 contains 20 residues. Unmatched junction bases numbered 19, after V lost 5 bases and J lost 2 bases. Filled out from reference TRBV7-9 and TRBJ2-1, the complete variable domain reads DTGVSQNPRHKITKRGQNVTFRCDPISEHNRLYWYRQTLGQGPEFLTYFQNEAQLEKSRLLSDRFSAERPKGSFSTLEIQRTEQGDSAMYLCASSIRLASGTRGPYNEQFFGPGTRLTVL.

The CDR3 region has the DNA TGTGCCAGCAGCTTCGGGACGCTAGACTACACCTTC. This translates into CASSFGTLDYTF. The gene calls are TRBV7-2 and TRBJ1-2; TRBD1 is a possible D gene (5 bases). This CDR3 contains 12 residues. CDR1 is SGHTA, CDR2 FQGNSA, per germline. Trimming stripped 3 bases from V and 10 bases from J, with 12 bases between.

This clonotype occurred many times. This rearrangement joins TRBV28 to TRBJ2-6; D gene unclear. The CDR3 is 18 amino acids. V gave up 7 bases and J gave up 0 bases, with 19 bases separating them. Germline CDR1 reads MDHEN; CDR2 reads SYDVKM. The CDR3 DNA reads as TGTGCCAGCAACGAAGGTACGGCCCTCGTCTCTGGGGCCAACGTCCTGACTTTC. Translating gives CASNEGTALVSGANVLTF.

This chain joins TRBV7-9 and TRBJ2-5, with TRBD1 matching 7 bases. V dropped 1 base and J dropped 1; count of bases not matched to a gene: 3. This CDR3 contains 15 residues. Germline V gene sequence: CDR1 SEHNR, CDR2 FQNEAQ (reference sequence). The CDR3 sequence is CASSLVGTAQETQYF. The DNA for the CDR3 is TGTGCCAGCAGCTTAGTAGGGACAGCCCAAGAGACCCAGTACTTC.

This clonotype was found a few times. This chain connects TRBV5-1 to TRBJ2-5; 9 bases are a match to TRBD2. The CDR3 sequence is 17 residues long. V shed 4 bases, J shed 4 bases, and the junction held 14 bases outside the gene matches. Per germline, CDR1 SGHRS and CDR2 YFSETQ. The CDR3 DNA sequence: TGCGCCAGCAGCCTAAATAGCGGGAGACGGCTTGGAGAGACCCAGTACTTC. It specifies CASSLNSGRRLGETQYF.

This chain connects TRBV28 to TRBJ1-5, with D maybe TRBD1 (5 bases). The germline gives CDR1 MDHEN, CDR2 SYDVKM. V lost 7 bases and J lost 1, with 20 bases in between. The CDR3 extends over 17 amino acids. CDR3 nucleotides: TGTGCCAGCAAGATACGTAAGGGGAAGAACAGCAATCAGCCCCAGCATTTT. Encoded protein: CASKIRKGKNSNQPQHF.

There are many counts of this clonotype. V usage is TRBV11-2 and J usage is TRBJ2-7; 9 bases line up with TRBD2. Germline V gene lookup returns CDR1 SGHAT and CDR2 FQNNGV. The CDR3 contains 15 residues. J gave up 5 bases and V 1 base, and 6 bases lay outside the gene matches. Here the CDR3 reads CASSLVAGGPHEQYF. The CDR3 DNA is TGTGCCAGCAGCTTAGTGGCGGGAGGGCCTCACGAGCAGTACTTC.

This clonotype has at least ten counts. The V gene is TRBV28, the J gene TRBJ2-7; TRBD2 matches 14 bases. The germline CDR1 and CDR2 sequences are MDHEN and SYDVKM. CDR3 length: 15 amino acids. The trim removed 6 bases at V and 6 bases at J, leaving 7 bases unmatched. The CDR3 sequence is CASRLRLAGGSEQYF. Here the CDR3 DNA reads TGTGCCAGCAGACTCCGACTAGCGGGAGGGTCCGAGCAGTACTTC.

The chain couples TRBV19 to TRBJ1-1, with TRBD1 as a possible D gene (6 bases). CDR3 length equals 16 residues. The V gene's germline CDR1 is LNHDA and CDR2 SQIVND (reference sequence). V shed 4 bases and J shed 5 bases, with 20 bases lying between them. CDR3 sequence reads: CASSSHRTGSGTEAFF. DNA for the CDR3: TGTGCCAGTAGTAGCCATCGAACAGGGTCCGGGACTGAAGCTTTCTTT. Looking up the rest from reference TRBV19 and TRBJ1-1 gives the full variable domain: DGGITQSPKYLFRKEGQNVTLSCEQNLNHDAMYWYRQDPGQGLRLIYYSQIVNDFQKGDIAEGYSVSREKKESFPLTVTSAQKNPTAFYLCASSSHRTGSGTEAFFGQGTRLTVV.

The CDR3 DNA reads TGCGCCAGCAGCGGAAGGACAGGCTCCTACGAGCAGTACTTC. It codes for CASSGRTGSYEQYF. This chain uses TRBV5-1 with TRBJ2-7, with 7 positions matching TRBD1. V was pared by 4 bases and J by 0 bases, with 4 bases of the junction left unmatched. The CDR3 length is 14 residues. Germline V lookup: CDR1 SGHRS, CDR2 YFSETQ.

This clonotype was observed many times. V is TRBV18 and J is TRBJ2-2; 9 nucleotides line up with TRBD1. V gave up 8 bases and J gave up 1 base; unmatched junction bases: 5. Germline assignment: CDR1 KGHSH and CDR2 LQKENI. CDR3 size: 15 residues. The CDR3 sequence is CASSPGQGNTGELFF. Written as DNA, the CDR3 is TGTGCCAGCAGTCCGGGACAGGGGAACACCGGGGAGCTGTTTTTT.

This clonotype came up many times. V gene TRBV28 combines with J gene TRBJ2-7; D tentatively fits TRBD1 or TRBD2 (6 bases each). The V end lost 5 bases, the J end lost 2 bases, and 22 bases lay between the germline ends. Per germline, CDR1 MDHEN and CDR2 SYDVKM. CDR3 length: 17 amino acids. The CDR3 loop is CASSPHRGSGDPYEQYF. The CDR3 DNA follows: TGTGCCAGCAGTCCTCACCGGGGGTCAGGGGATCCCTACGAGCAGTACTTC.

This clonotype has at least ten counts. The chain recombines TRBV27 with TRBJ2-5, with TRBD2 matching over 10 bases. The CDR3 is 19 residues long. V lost 2 bases, J lost 2 bases, and 14 bases stayed unmatched. Per germline, CDR1 MNHEY and CDR2 SMNVEV (reference sequence). The CDR3 bases are TGTGCCAGCAGTTTAACAGGAGCATTGGTAGCGGGAGGTCAAGAGACCCAGTACTTC. This codes for CASSLTGALVAGGQETQYF.

This clonotype was seen a handful of times. The gene calls are TRBV20-1 and TRBJ2-7; D unresolved. There are 13 residues in the CDR3. Germline CDR1 and CDR2: DFQATT and SNEGSKA (reference sequence). The germline V and J ends were trimmed by 0 bases and 4 bases, with 10 bases remaining between them. The CDR3 region has the DNA TGCAGTGCTAGAGATACGGTAGTATACGAGCAGTACTTC. Residues: CSARDTVVYEQYF.

The V gene is TRBV10-1, the J gene TRBJ1-6; no reliable D call. The germline V gene has CDR1 WNHNN and CDR2 SYGVQD (reference sequence). The CDR3 is 13 amino acids. The V end lost 0 bases, the J end lost 10 bases, and 7 bases lay between the germline ends. CDR3: CASSESLRSPLHF. CDR3 DNA: TGCGCCAGCAGTGAGTCCCTTCGGTCACCCCTCCACTTT.

The chain employs TRBV5-5 and TRBJ2-2; 9 bases align to TRBD2. V shed 4 bases and J 4 bases; nucleotides not matched to a gene: 11. Per the germline V gene, CDR1 is SGHKS and CDR2 is YYEKEE (reference sequence). This CDR3 comprises 17 residues. CDR3: CASSPYIAGEGTGELFF. CDR3 coding DNA: TGTGCCAGCAGCCCGTACATAGCGGGAGAGGGCACCGGGGAGCTGTTTTTT.